Sequencing of this T cell receptor (beta chain) was carried out in a study of T cells in Graves' hyperthyroidism and ophthalmopathy. Study-level results: Also found in blood were most expanded thyroid clonotypes above 0.001.

The TCR beta CDR3 regions underwent amplification using RNA transcripts as the source. The primer set for the first-round RT-PCR of the TCR CDR3 was HTBI. TCRdb re-analysed the multiplex PCR reads in MiXCR, keeping a single row per CDR3 protein. The data hold roughly 520,000 distinct CDR3 sequences, with less than 25% observed a single time. There are many counts of this clonotype. The antigen remains unidentified. Uncontrolled infections, other autoimmune diseases, pregnancy or lactation led to exclusion of patients. The CDR3 has 16 residues. V gave up 1 base and J gave up 4 bases, with 16 bases separating them.

This chain uses TRBV12-3 or TRBV12-4 with TRBJ2-5; D gene unclear. This receptor was taken from a woman in her 30s with Graves' ophthalmopathy. The sequencing input was blood. The CDR3, as DNA: TGTGCCAGCAGTTTAGGTTGGGTTGGGCTGGGAGAGACCCAGTACTTC. Translating gives CASSLGWVGLGETQYF.